These T cell receptor beta chains were read from a single sample in a study of cytomegalovirus exposure and HLA in healthy donors. TCRdb's copy holds only in-frame clones and misses some; the assay was immunoSEQ multiplex PCR. The data contain 120,000 or so clones, approximately 87% of them singletons. Sample: PBMCs. Receptors were obtained from a man aged 18 to 30 in good health and CMV-seropositive. Each CDR3 is given with its conserved first and last residue. D genes are given only for firm matches. Where a row states a size, it is once, few, many or the class of an expanded clone; other rows omit it.

CDR3aa,CDR3nt,j_gene,abundance,d_gene,v_gene
CASSYSSGAEIAEAFF,TGTGCCAGCAGTTACTCCTCAGGGGCAGAGATCGCTGAAGCTTTCTTT,TRBJ1-1,-,-,TRBV6-5
CASSSPGGERPQHF,TGTGCCAGCAGTTCCCCGGGGGGGGAACGGCCCCAGCATTTT,TRBJ1-5,-,-,TRBV28
CASSEQQYF,TGTGCCAGCAGTGAACAGCAGTATTTT,TRBJ2-3,-,-,TRBV2
CSVEVIDILFF,TGCAGCGTTGAGGTAATCGACATTCTGTTTTTT,TRBJ1-4,-,-,TRBV29-1
CASSLGTGIGEQFF,TGTGCCAGCAGCCTCGGGACAGGAATTGGTGAGCAGTTCTTC,TRBJ2-1,-,TRBD1,TRBV5-6
CASSLITGPQPQHF,TGTGCCAGCAGTTTAATAACAGGGCCTCAGCCCCAGCATTTT,TRBJ1-5,-,-,TRBV28
CASSYRQGQSGYTF,TGTGCCAGCAGCTATCGACAGGGGCAATCTGGCTACACCTTC,TRBJ1-2,-,TRBD1,TRBV6-5
CASSLRPGLRETQYF,TGCGCCAGCAGCCTCCGACCGGGACTCCGAGAGACCCAGTACTTC,TRBJ2-5,few,-,TRBV4-1
CASSQSGQLEETQYF,TGCGCCAGCAGTCAGTCGGGACAGCTAGAGGAGACCCAGTACTTC,TRBJ2-5,few,TRBD1,TRBV23-1
CASSSKTGNYGYTF,TGCGCCAGCAGTTCCAAGACAGGGAACTATGGCTACACCTTC,TRBJ1-2,-,TRBD1,TRBV4-1
CASSSPRLADPDTQYF,TGTGCCAGCAGTTCCCCAAGACTAGCGGATCCAGATACGCAGTATTTT,TRBJ2-3,-,TRBD2,TRBV27
CASSWLTSGGGVAQYF,TGTGCCAGCAGTTGGCTGACTAGCGGGGGAGGTGTTGCGCAGTATTTT,TRBJ2-3,few,TRBD2,TRBV6-5
CAWSLDTNTEAFF,TGTGCCTGGAGTCTCGACACGAACACTGAAGCTTTCTTT,TRBJ1-1,-,-,TRBV30
CASSRTSDRKNEKLFF,TGTGCCAGCAGCCGGACCTCGGACAGAAAGAATGAAAAACTGTTTTTT,TRBJ1-4,-,-,TRBV7-9
CASSPAGGTEAFF,TGTGCCAGCTCACCGGCAGGGGGCACTGAAGCTTTCTTT,TRBJ1-1,-,TRBD1,TRBV18
CATSREGGAVTLGYTF,TGTGCCACCAGCAGAGAGGGGGGAGCAGTGACTCTTGGCTACACCTTC,TRBJ1-2,-,-,TRBV15
CASSSQGGTEAFF,TGTGCCAGCAGCTCACAGGGGGGCACTGAAGCTTTCTTT,TRBJ1-1,-,TRBD1,TRBV14